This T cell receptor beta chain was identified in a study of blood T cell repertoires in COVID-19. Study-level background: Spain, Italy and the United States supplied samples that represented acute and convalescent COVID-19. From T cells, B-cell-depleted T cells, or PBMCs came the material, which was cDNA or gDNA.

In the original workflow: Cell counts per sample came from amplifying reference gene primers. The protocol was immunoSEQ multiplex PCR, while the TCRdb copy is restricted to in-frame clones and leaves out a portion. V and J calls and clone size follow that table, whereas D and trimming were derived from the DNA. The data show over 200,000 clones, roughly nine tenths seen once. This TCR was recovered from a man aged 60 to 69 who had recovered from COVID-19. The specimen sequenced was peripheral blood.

CDR3 residues: CASSRTSTNEKLFF. The CDR3 bases are TGTGCCAGCAGCCGGACATCAACTAATGAAAAACTGTTTTTT. The chain combines TRBV3-1 (or the pseudogene TRBV3-2) with TRBJ1-4; the D gene is possibly TRBD1 (5 bases). In germline, CDR1 is LGHDT, CDR2 YNNKEL (reference sequence). The V and J ends lost 4 bases and 0 bases respectively, with 6 bases between them. This CDR3 region has 14 residues.